These 5 T cell receptor beta chains were sequenced from one sample in a study of blood T cell repertoires in COVID-19 (dated by TCRdb to 2020 to 2021). The library was made by the immunoSEQ multiplex PCR assay. TCRdb holds this immuneACCESS table with in-frame rearrangements only. Some clones are missing; in checked studies, unresolved V genes explain under half, and the rest has no known cause. Recorded for this sample are over 85,000 clones; 70% to 90% of them occurred a single time. Around 5.2% of the sample rests with the top ten. The sample consisted of peripheral blood. The receptors stem from a man aged 35-49 years with acute or convalescent COVID-19.

The sample holds a few counts of this clone. The CDR3 sequence: CASSLRSGVDSGNTIYF. DNA of the CDR3: TGTGCCAGCAGCTTGAGGAGTGGCGTCGACTCTGGAAACACCATATATTTT. This chain uses TRBV7-2 with TRBJ1-3, with D unclear. The germline V gene has CDR1 SGHTA and CDR2 FQGNSA. Trimming removed 3 bases at V and 0 bases at J, with 15 bases between. This CDR3 contains 17 residues.

The chain links TRBV13 to TRBJ1-3; no definite D call. The CDR3 length is 15 residues. Trimming took off 0 bases at V and 9 bases at J, with 15 bases between the two ends. Per germline, CDR1 PRHDT and CDR2 FYEKMQ (reference sequence). For the CDR3, the DNA is TGTGCCAGCAGCTTAGGTAGCCCGCCCCAGAGCACCATATATTTT. Amino acids: CASSLGSPPQSTIYF.

This chain connects TRBV2 to TRBJ2-3; 9 positions match TRBD2. The CDR3 totals 15 residues. The germline gives CDR1 SNHLY, CDR2 FYNNEI. With V trimmed by 3 bases and J by 2 bases, 3 bases remained unmatched. The CDR3 protein is CASSEGLADTDTQYF. For the CDR3, the DNA is TGTGCCAGCAGTGAGGGACTAGCCGACACAGATACGCAGTATTTT.

The V call is TRBV3-1 (or the pseudogene TRBV3-2), the J call TRBJ2-7; 9 bases are a match to TRBD1. The CDR3 is 17 residues long. J gave up 0 bases and V 5 bases, and 11 bases lay outside the gene matches. Per the germline V gene, CDR1 is LGHDT and CDR2 is YNNKEL (reference sequence). The CDR3 nucleotides are TGTGCCAGCAGCAACAAAGGGACAGGGTTTTTCTCCTACGAGCAGTACTTC. Protein sequence: CASSNKGTGFFSYEQYF.

This chain joins TRBV5-1 and TRBJ2-3; the match to TRBD2 covers 7 bases. From germline, CDR1 is SGHRS and CDR2 YFSETQ. Trimming removed 0 bases from V and 0 bases from J; junction bases left unmatched: 4. This CDR3 has 16 residues. Written as DNA, the CDR3 is TGCGCCAGCAGCTTGGGCGGGAGCCTAAGCACAGATACGCAGTATTTT. Protein sequence: CASSLGGSLSTDTQYF. Looking up the rest from reference TRBV5-1 and TRBJ2-3 gives the full variable domain: KAGVTQTPRYLIKTRGQQVTLSCSPISGHRSVSWYQQTPGQGLQFLFEYFSETQRNKGNFPGRFSGRQFSNSRSEMNVSTLELGDSALYLCASSLGGSLSTDTQYFGPGTRLTVL.